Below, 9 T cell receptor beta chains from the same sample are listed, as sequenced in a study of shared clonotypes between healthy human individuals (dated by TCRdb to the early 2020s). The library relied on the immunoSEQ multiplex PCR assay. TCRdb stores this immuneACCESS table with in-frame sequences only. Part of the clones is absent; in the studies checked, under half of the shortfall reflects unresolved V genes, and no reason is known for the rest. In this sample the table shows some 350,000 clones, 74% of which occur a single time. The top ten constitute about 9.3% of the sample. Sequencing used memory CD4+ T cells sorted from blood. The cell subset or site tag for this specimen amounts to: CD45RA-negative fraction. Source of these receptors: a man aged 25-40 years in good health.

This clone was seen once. The CDR3 region has the DNA TGTGCCAGCAGCTTGGGACGGCTCTACGAGCAGTACTTC. It translates to CASSLGRLYEQYF. This sequence joins TRBV5-6 and TRBJ2-7; D not resolved. Germline V gene data show CDR1 as SGHDT and CDR2 as YYEEEE. V was shortened by 0 bases and J by 3 bases, with 7 bases between the two germline ends. This CDR3 contains 13 residues.

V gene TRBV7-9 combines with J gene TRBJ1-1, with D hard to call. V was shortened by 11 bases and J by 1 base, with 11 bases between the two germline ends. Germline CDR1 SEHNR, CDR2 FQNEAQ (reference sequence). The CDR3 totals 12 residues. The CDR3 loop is CALTGQNTEAFF. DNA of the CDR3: TGTGCCCTCACCGGGCAGAACACTGAAGCTTTCTTT.

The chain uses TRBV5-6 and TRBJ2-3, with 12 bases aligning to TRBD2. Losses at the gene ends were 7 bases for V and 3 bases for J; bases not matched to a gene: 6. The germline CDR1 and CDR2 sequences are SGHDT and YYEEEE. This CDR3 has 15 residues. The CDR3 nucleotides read TGTGCCAGCGTTCTAGCGGGAGGGCCGACAGATACGCAGTATTTT. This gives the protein CASVLAGGPTDTQYF.

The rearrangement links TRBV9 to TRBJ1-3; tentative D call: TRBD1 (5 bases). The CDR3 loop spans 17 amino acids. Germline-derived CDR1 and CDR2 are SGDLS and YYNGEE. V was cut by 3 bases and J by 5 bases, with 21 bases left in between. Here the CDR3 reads CASSASTPGGGRNTIYF. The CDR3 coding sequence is TGTGCCAGCAGCGCCTCGACACCGGGGGGAGGTAGAAACACCATATATTTT.

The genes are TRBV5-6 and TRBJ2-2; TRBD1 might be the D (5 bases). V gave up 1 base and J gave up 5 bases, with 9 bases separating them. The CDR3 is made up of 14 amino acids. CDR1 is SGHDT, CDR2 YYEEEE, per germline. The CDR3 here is CASSLNRGTGELFF. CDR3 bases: TGTGCCAGCAGCTTGAATAGGGGAACCGGGGAGCTGTTTTTT.

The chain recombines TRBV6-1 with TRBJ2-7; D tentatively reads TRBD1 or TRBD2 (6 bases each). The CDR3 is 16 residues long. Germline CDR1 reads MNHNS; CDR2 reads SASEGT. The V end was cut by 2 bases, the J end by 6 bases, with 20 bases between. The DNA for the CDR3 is TGTGCCAGCAGTGAATGGGGGCGACCCCTGGGGGGCGAGCAGTACTTC. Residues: CASSEWGRPLGGEQYF.

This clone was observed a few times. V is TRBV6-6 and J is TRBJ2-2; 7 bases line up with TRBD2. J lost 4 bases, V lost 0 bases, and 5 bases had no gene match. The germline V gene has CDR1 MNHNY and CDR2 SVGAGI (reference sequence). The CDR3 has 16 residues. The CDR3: CASSYSSREPTGELFF. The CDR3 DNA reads TGTGCCAGCAGTTACTCATCGCGGGAGCCCACCGGGGAGCTGTTTTTT.

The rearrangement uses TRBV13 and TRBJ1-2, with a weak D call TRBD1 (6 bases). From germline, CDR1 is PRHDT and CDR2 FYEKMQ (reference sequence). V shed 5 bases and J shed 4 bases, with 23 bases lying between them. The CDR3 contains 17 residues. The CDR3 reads CASSRGRTGRRLYGYTF. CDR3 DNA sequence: TGTGCCAGCAGCCGCGGAAGAACAGGGAGAAGACTCTATGGCTACACCTTC.

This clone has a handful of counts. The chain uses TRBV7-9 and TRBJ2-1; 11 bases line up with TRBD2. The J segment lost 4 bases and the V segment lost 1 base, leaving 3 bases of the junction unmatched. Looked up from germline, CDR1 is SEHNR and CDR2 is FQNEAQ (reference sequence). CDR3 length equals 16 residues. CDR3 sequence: CASSLGLAGGYNEQFF. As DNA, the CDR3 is TGTGCCAGCAGCTTAGGGTTAGCGGGAGGGTACAATGAGCAGTTCTTC.